This T cell receptor beta chain emerged from a study of T-cell reconstitution after alpha-beta-depleted transplantation in children. Study-wide findings and caveats: Once a year had passed after transplant, T-cell counts and diversity came mostly from newly produced T cells. Several hundred expanded graft clones reportedly supplied alpha-beta T cells about two months after transplant. TCRbeta diversity was high at day 60 in some patients (a result of surviving recipient T cells and thymic progenitors).

The V gene lost 1 base and the J gene lost 2 bases, with 8 bases spanning the gap. Germline V lookup: CDR1 SEHNR, CDR2 FQNEAQ (reference sequence). CDR3 length equals 14 residues. Unique molecular identifiers were incorporated during preparation of the TCRbeta library. TCRdb ran MiXCR on the PCR reads and lists one entry per CDR3 protein. There are under 850,000 distinct CDR3 sequences in the sample; approximately 14% occur only once, and 0.79% lies in the top ten. This clonotype was observed a few times. Its antigen is unidentified. The rearrangement links TRBV7-9 to TRBJ2-5; no clear D gene. The sequenced sample was PBMCs, obtained before TCRalphabeta/CD19-depleted stem cell transplant. The TCR originated in a girl aged 2 to 10 with congenital amegakaryocytic thrombocytopenia, due to receive a stem cell transplant. The CDR3 reads CASSLEALQETQYF. The DNA for the CDR3 is TGTGCCAGCAGCTTAGAAGCCCTACAAGAGACCCAGTACTTC. The full variable domain, completed using reference TRBV7-9 and TRBJ2-5, is DTGVSQNPRHKITKRGQNVTFRCDPISEHNRLYWYRQTLGQGPEFLTYFQNEAQLEKSRLLSDRFSAERPKGSFSTLEIQRTEQGDSAMYLCASSLEALQETQYFGPGTRLLVL.